This T cell receptor beta chain emerged from a study of blood T cell repertoires in COVID-19. Background on the study: Italy, Spain and the United States were the sources of the convalescent and acute COVID-19 samples. The cDNA or gDNA used as material had been derived from T cells, B-cell-depleted T cells, or PBMCs.

The ends lost 1 base at V and 9 bases at J; junction bases unmatched: 5. The CDR3 runs 15 residues. Germline V gene data show CDR1 as SGHAT and CDR2 as FQNNGV. Per the original data handling: The authors estimated nucleated cell counts from reference gene primer amplification. Produced via immunoSEQ multiplex PCR; TCRdb's table is partial and in-frame only. That table is the source of V, J and clone size, and D and trimming were worked out from the DNA. Found here are roughly 84,000 clones, approximately 80% of them singletons; the top ten hold around 16%. This sequence joins TRBV11-2 and TRBJ2-1, with 11 bases fitting TRBD2. Source material: peripheral blood. The sequence derives from an elderly woman with acute or convalescent COVID-19. This CDR3 reads CASSLVPSGGSEQFF. The DNA for the CDR3 is TGTGCCAGCAGCTTAGTGCCTAGCGGGGGGAGTGAGCAGTTCTTC.